This T cell receptor (beta chain) originates from a study of shared clonotypes between healthy human individuals. The CDR3 is made up of 17 amino acids. Unmatched junction bases numbered 9, after V lost 3 bases and J lost 0 bases. Sequencing was performed with immunoSEQ multiplex PCR; in TCRdb, only in-frame clones are kept and a portion is missing. The data contain roughly 1.4 million clones, around 98.5% of them singletons. The chain employs TRBV5-3 and TRBJ2-5; 9 bases are shared with TRBD2. TRBV5-3 carries the ORF label, with uncertain function. The sequencing input was naive CD4+ T cells sorted from blood. Noted subset: CD45RA+ positively selected. The receptor comes from a young man in good health. This CDR3 reads CARSSNLTSGNQETQYF. As DNA, the CDR3 is TGTGCCAGAAGCTCCAACCTGACTAGCGGCAACCAAGAGACCCAGTACTTC.